The 2 T cell receptor beta chains below were found in one sample sequenced in a study of blood T cell repertoires in COVID-19 (TCRdb year 2020). To prepare the library, the immunoSEQ multiplex PCR assay was applied. TCRdb took over this immuneACCESS table, retaining in-frame rearrangements with V and J assigned. Such tables are incomplete; in checked studies, under half of the missing clones stem from an unresolved V gene, and the remainder is unexplained. Here the sample has 250,000 to 300,000 clones; 81% occur a single time. The top ten hold 2.5% to 3% of the sample. Material: peripheral blood. These receptor sequences come from an older woman with active or convalescent COVID-19.

This clone has a handful of counts. This rearrangement joins TRBV6-1 to TRBJ1-1; TRBD1 matches 8 bases. V dropped 4 bases and J dropped 1; count of bases not matched to a gene: 5. The CDR3 spans 15 residues. Germline V gives CDR1 MNHNS, CDR2 SASEGT. Here the CDR3 reads CASSAAGQGNTEAFF. CDR3 nucleotide sequence: TGTGCCAGCAGTGCAGCCGGACAGGGGAACACTGAAGCTTTCTTT.

This chain joins TRBV14 and TRBJ2-7, with 8 bases fitting TRBD1. Germline V gene lookup returns CDR1 SGHDN and CDR2 FVKESK. This CDR3 has 12 residues. J gave up 6 bases and V 7 bases, and 5 bases lay outside the gene matches. DNA of the CDR3: TGTGCCAGCACAGCAGGGGGCCGCGAGCAGTACTTC. Translated, it gives CASTAGGREQYF. The entire variable domain, with the rest obtained from reference TRBV14 and TRBJ2-7, is as follows: EAGVTQFPSHSVIEKGQTVTLRCDPISGHDNLYWYRRVMGKEIKFLLHFVKESKQDESGMPNNRFLAERTGGTYSTLKVQPAELEDSGVYFCASTAGGREQYFGPGTRLTVT.